Sequencing of this TCR beta chain was carried out in a study of blood T cell repertoires in COVID-19. On the study more broadly: Researchers got acute and convalescent COVID-19 samples from the United States, Italy and Spain.

The germline V and J ends were trimmed by 3 bases and 0 bases, with 10 bases remaining between them. Germline-derived CDR1 and CDR2 are SGDLS and YYNGEE. This CDR3 is 14 amino acids long. Method: immunoSEQ multiplex PCR; TCRdb's copy keeps in-frame clones and lacks some. The data contain fewer than 40,000 clones, about 82% of them singletons. The TCR sequence derives from a man of 80 years or more with active or convalescent COVID-19. Material: peripheral blood. V gene TRBV9 combines with J gene TRBJ2-7, with D possibly TRBD1 on 5 matching bases. The CDR3 loop reads CASSASDISYEQYF. CDR3 DNA sequence: TGTGCCAGCAGCGCGTCGGACATCTCCTACGAGCAGTACTTC.